The 18 T cell receptor beta chains in this list originate from one sample, sequenced in a study of blood T cell repertoires in COVID-19. The table came from immunoSEQ multiplex PCR; TCRdb's copy has only in-frame clones and leaves some out. Seen here are more than 200,000 clones, nearly 90% observed once, and the top ten hold 3%. The sequenced sample was peripheral blood. Receptor source: a young man with active or convalescent COVID-19.

In this sample, this clone turned up a few times. The rearrangement joins TRBV7-6 to TRBJ2-7, with 7 bases lining up with TRBD2. The junction had 7 bases not matched to a gene; V was cut back by 1 base and J by 1 base. Germline V gene sequence: CDR1 SGHVS, CDR2 FNYEAQ. This CDR3 has 16 amino acids. CDR3 in DNA: TGTGCCAGCAGCTTAGAGGACGGGAGGAGTTCCTACGAGCAGTACTTC. It specifies CASSLEDGRSSYEQYF.

The chain couples TRBV4-3 to TRBJ1-2; possible D gene TRBD1, 5 bases. Germline values: CDR1 LGHNA, CDR2 YSLEER. The CDR3 runs 18 residues. Trimming stripped 2 bases from V and 3 bases from J, with 22 bases between. CDR3 nucleotide sequence: TGCGCCAGCAGCCAAACCCTACGCCGTGGCCAGGGCCACTATGGCTACACCTTC. As protein: CASSQTLRRGQGHYGYTF.

This clone has a single count. This chain uses TRBV11-2 with TRBJ2-2; D is possibly TRBD1 (5 bases). Between the trimmed V and J ends, which lost 3 bases and 6 bases, there was a span of 8 bases. CDR1 and CDR2 from the germline V gene are SGHAT and FQNNGV. The CDR3 loop spans 13 amino acids. This CDR3 reads CASSFRTSGELFF. The DNA of the CDR3 is TGTGCCAGCAGCTTTCGGACATCCGGGGAGCTGTTTTTT.

The genes are TRBV3-1 (or the pseudogene TRBV3-2) and TRBJ1-5, with D possibly matching TRBD1 (5 bases). The germline gives CDR1 LGHDT, CDR2 YNNKEL (reference sequence). Trimming took off 0 bases at V and 5 bases at J, with 8 bases between the two ends. The CDR3 extends over 14 amino acids. The CDR3 region has the DNA TGTGCCAGCAGCCAAGATGCGGGACATCAGCCCCAGCATTTT. It is translated as CASSQDAGHQPQHF.

This chain joins TRBV29-1 and TRBJ2-7; 8 bases map to TRBD2. Germline-derived CDR1 and CDR2 are SQVTM and ANQGSEA. This CDR3 has 13 residues. CDR3 sequence (DNA): TGCAGTGGGGCCGGGGGGGCAGGATACGAGCAGTACTTC. Its protein product is CSGAGGAGYEQYF.

The chain has TRBV11-2 and TRBJ2-2; 14 bases match TRBD2. The germline gives CDR1 SGHAT, CDR2 FQNNGV. This CDR3 is 18 amino acids long. V trimming: 5 bases; J trimming: 4 bases; junction bases outside the gene matches: 9. CDR3 nucleotides: TGTGCCAGCAGCGCCACGGGACTAGCGGGAGAAATCACCGGGGAGCTGTTTTTT. This codes for CASSATGLAGEITGELFF.

The CDR3: CASSQPYRDTEAFF. The DNA of the CDR3 is TGTGCCAGCAGCCAACCATACAGGGACACTGAAGCTTTCTTT. V usage is TRBV14 and J usage is TRBJ1-1, with D possibly matching TRBD1 (6 bases). V gave up 2 bases and J gave up 3 bases, with 10 bases separating them. CDR3 size: 14 residues. In germline, CDR1 is SGHDN, CDR2 FVKESK. Full variable domain (rest looked up from reference TRBV14 and TRBJ1-1): EAGVTQFPSHSVIEKGQTVTLRCDPISGHDNLYWYRRVMGKEIKFLLHFVKESKQDESGMPNNRFLAERTGGTYSTLKVQPAELEDSGVYFCASSQPYRDTEAFFGQGTRLTVV.

The genes are TRBV7-2 and TRBJ2-5; weak D call: TRBD1 (6 bases). V lost 5 bases to trimming and J lost 5 bases, with 6 bases between them. The germline V gene encodes CDR1 SGHTA and CDR2 FQGNSA. This CDR3 spans 11 amino acids. The CDR3 nucleotides are TGTGCCAGCAGCAGGGGGGAGACCCAGTACTTC. This codes for CASSRGETQYF.

The chain has TRBV6-5 and TRBJ2-5; D ambiguous. The CDR3 totals 13 residues. Germline V CDR1 and CDR2: MNHEY, SVGAGI. Trimming took off 4 bases at V and 5 bases at J, with 11 bases between the two ends. The CDR3 loop is CASSFGAGETQYF. The CDR3, as DNA: TGTGCCAGCAGTTTCGGTGCCGGGGAGACCCAGTACTTC.

The rearrangement uses TRBV12-5 and TRBJ2-2, with TRBD1 identical over 10 bases. V dropped 5 bases and J dropped 6; count of bases not matched to a gene: 6. This CDR3 comprises 15 residues. CDR1 and CDR2 (germline): LGHNT, FRNRAP. CDR3 sequence (DNA): TGTGCTAGTGGTCCGGGACAGGGGTCCCCCGGGGAGCTGTTTTTT. As protein: CASGPGQGSPGELFF.

The rearrangement uses TRBV19 and TRBJ1-1, with TRBD1 matching over 7 bases. This CDR3 spans 14 amino acids. V was clipped by 6 bases and J by 2 bases; unmatched bases: 6. Germline V gene lookup returns CDR1 LNHDA and CDR2 SQIVND (reference sequence). The chain's CDR3 is CASSPGQTNTEAFF. The CDR3 DNA reads as TGTGCCAGTAGCCCGGGACAGACTAACACTGAAGCTTTCTTT. Full variable domain (rest looked up from reference TRBV19 and TRBJ1-1): DGGITQSPKYLFRKEGQNVTLSCEQNLNHDAMYWYRQDPGQGLRLIYYSQIVNDFQKGDIAEGYSVSREKKESFPLTVTSAQKNPTAFYLCASSPGQTNTEAFFGQGTRLTVV.

V gene TRBV11-1 combines with J gene TRBJ1-1; 8 nucleotides line up with TRBD1. The CDR3 contains 14 residues. With V trimmed by 5 bases and J by 9 bases, 11 bases remained unmatched. In germline, CDR1 is SGHAT, CDR2 FQDESV (reference sequence). This chain's CDR3 is CASSPDREVSKAFF. For the CDR3, the DNA is TGTGCCAGCAGCCCGGACAGGGAGGTCTCAAAAGCTTTCTTT.

Only a few counts were recorded for this clone. The chain employs TRBV7-2 and TRBJ1-4; D might be TRBD1 (5 bases). The CDR3 has 15 residues. Looked up from germline, CDR1 is SGHTA and CDR2 is FQGNSA. The V end was cut by 3 bases, the J end by 3 bases, with 11 bases between. The CDR3 DNA reads as TGTGCCAGCAGCTTCGGTGGGGCTTCTAATGAAAAACTGTTTTTT. Protein: CASSFGGASNEKLFF.

This clone occurred once. The chain joins TRBV19 to TRBJ2-3, with D perhaps TRBD2 (5 bases). CDR3 length equals 15 residues. V was cut by 1 base and J by 8 bases, with 16 bases left in between. The germline V gene has CDR1 LNHDA and CDR2 SQIVND (reference sequence). In nucleotides, the CDR3 is TGTGCCAGTAGTATAGTCGGATTCATCGGAGGTACGCAGTATTTT. This codes for CASSIVGFIGGTQYF.

This clone came up a few times. The CDR3 loop reads CASRGTGTDTQYF. The CDR3 nucleotides are TGTGCCAGCAGGGGGACAGGCACAGATACGCAGTATTTT. The rearrangement uses TRBV6-5 and TRBJ2-3, with 7 positions matching TRBD1. In germline, CDR1 is MNHEY, CDR2 SVGAGI. V was pared by 6 bases and J by 1 base, with 1 base of the junction left unmatched. The CDR3 is made up of 13 amino acids.

The chain's CDR3 is CASSDNRNTEAFF. The CDR3 coding sequence is TGTGCCAGCAGCGACAACAGGAACACTGAAGCTTTCTTT. This chain links TRBV12-3 or TRBV12-4 with TRBJ1-1; no firm D call. The CDR3 runs to 13 residues. V was shortened by 6 bases and J by 1 base, with 9 bases between the two germline ends.

This sequence joins TRBV3-1 (or the pseudogene TRBV3-2) and TRBJ2-7, with 13 bases identical to TRBD2. Unmatched junction bases numbered 4, after V lost 4 bases and J lost 4 bases. Germline lookup yields CDR1 LGHDT and CDR2 YNNKEL (reference sequence). The CDR3 has 15 amino acids. CDR3 sequence: CASSPGLAGPYEQYF. The CDR3 nucleotides read TGTGCCAGCAGCCCGGGACTAGCGGGACCGTACGAGCAGTACTTC.

The genes are TRBV15 and TRBJ2-1; 7 nucleotides match TRBD1. V was clipped by 4 bases and J by 0 bases; unmatched bases: 9. CDR3 length: 17 residues. Per the germline V gene, CDR1 is LNHNV and CDR2 is YYDKDF (reference sequence). DNA of the CDR3: TGTGCCACCAGCACCCCCCGGGACAGAGGCTCCTACAATGAGCAGTTCTTC. Its translation: CATSTPRDRGSYNEQFF.